This T cell receptor (beta chain) emerged from a study of blood T cell repertoires in COVID-19. As for the study in general: Sample material is recorded as cDNA or gDNA derived from T cells, B-cell-depleted T cells, or PBMCs.

This CDR3 is built from 14 residues. CDR1 and CDR2 (germline): MGHRA, YSYEKL. The V segment lost 6 bases and the J segment 2 bases; nucleotides outside the gene matches: 2. Using immunoSEQ multiplex PCR, the repertoire was profiled, and TCRdb retains in-frame clones only, with some absent. The table lists about 160,000 clones, about four fifths of them singletons, with 3% to 4% in the top ten. In its sample, this clone was seen once. Recruitment covered under 25 US areas and drew participants whose ages spanned roughly 18 to 90 years. Which cohort a participant joined came from the clinical history participants gave. What the recovered Cohort 3 donors had was two negative PCRs, clearance, or symptom resolution.

The origin of this receptor is a woman in her sixties who had recovered from COVID-19. The chain couples TRBV4-1 to TRBJ2-2; 8 bases are shared with TRBD1. Specimen: PBMCs or T cells enriched from blood (not recorded which). CDR3 residues: CASSDRGNTGELFF. The CDR3 DNA follows: TGCGCCAGCAGTGACAGGGGCAACACCGGGGAGCTGTTTTTT.